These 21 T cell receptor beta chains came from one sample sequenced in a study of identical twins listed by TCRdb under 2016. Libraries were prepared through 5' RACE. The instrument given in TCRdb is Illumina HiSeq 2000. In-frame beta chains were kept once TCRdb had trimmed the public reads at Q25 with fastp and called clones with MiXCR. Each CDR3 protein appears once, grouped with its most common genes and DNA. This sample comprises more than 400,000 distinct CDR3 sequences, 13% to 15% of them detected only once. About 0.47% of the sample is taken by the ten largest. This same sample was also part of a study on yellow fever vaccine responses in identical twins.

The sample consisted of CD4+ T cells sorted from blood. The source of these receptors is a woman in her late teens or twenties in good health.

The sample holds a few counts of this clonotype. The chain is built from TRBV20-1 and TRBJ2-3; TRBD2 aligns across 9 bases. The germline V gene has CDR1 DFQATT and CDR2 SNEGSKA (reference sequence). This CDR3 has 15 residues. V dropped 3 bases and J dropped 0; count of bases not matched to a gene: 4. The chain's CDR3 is CSARRLAASTDTQYF. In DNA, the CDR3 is TGCAGTGCTAGGCGACTAGCGGCTAGCACAGATACGCAGTATTTT.

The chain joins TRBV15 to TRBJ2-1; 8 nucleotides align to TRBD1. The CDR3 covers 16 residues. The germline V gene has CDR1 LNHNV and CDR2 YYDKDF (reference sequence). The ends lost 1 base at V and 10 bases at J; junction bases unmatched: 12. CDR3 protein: CATSRVQGQAAQEQFF. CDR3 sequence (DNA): TGTGCCACCAGCAGAGTCCAGGGACAGGCAGCGCAGGAGCAGTTCTTC.

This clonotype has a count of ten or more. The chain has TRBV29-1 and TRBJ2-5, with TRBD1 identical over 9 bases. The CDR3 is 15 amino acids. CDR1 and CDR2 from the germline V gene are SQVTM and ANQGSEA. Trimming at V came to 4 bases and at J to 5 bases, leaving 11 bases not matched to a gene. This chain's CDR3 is CSVAIPQGARETQYF. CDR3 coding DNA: TGCAGCGTTGCCATCCCACAGGGGGCGCGGGAGACCCAGTACTTC.

CDR3 nucleotide sequence: TGTGCCAGCAGCCAAGCGGCGGTCTGGACGAATGAGCAGTTCTTC. It specifies CASSQAAVWTNEQFF. This chain joins TRBV14 and TRBJ2-1, with D unclear. The CDR3 has 15 residues. CDR1 is SGHDN and CDR2 is FVKESK in the germline V gene. V was shortened by 1 base and J by 7 bases, with 14 bases between the two germline ends.

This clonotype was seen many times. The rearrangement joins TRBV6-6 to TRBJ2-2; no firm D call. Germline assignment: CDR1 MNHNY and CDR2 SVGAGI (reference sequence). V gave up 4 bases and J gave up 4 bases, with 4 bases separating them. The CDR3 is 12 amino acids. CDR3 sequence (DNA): TGTGCCAGCAGTTTAGCCACCGGGGAGCTGTTTTTT. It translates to CASSLATGELFF.

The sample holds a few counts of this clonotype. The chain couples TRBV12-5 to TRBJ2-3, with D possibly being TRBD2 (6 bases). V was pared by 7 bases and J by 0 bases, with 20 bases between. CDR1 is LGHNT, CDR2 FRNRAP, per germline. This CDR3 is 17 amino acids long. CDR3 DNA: TGTGCTAGTGCCGCATCCAAAGCGGGCACCAGCACAGATACGCAGTATTTT. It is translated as CASAASKAGTSTDTQYF.

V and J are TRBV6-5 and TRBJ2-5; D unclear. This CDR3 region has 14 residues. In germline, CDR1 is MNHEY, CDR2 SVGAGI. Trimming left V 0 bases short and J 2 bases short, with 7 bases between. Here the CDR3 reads CASSYSGRQETQYF. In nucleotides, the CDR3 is TGTGCCAGCAGTTACTCGGGCAGGCAAGAGACCCAGTACTTC.

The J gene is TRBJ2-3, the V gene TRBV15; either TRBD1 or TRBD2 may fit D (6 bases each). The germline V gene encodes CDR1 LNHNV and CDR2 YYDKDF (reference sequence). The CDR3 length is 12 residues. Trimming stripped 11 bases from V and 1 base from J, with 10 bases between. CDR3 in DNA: TGTGCCGGCCGGGGGCGCACAGATACGCAGTATTTT. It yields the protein CAGRGRTDTQYF.

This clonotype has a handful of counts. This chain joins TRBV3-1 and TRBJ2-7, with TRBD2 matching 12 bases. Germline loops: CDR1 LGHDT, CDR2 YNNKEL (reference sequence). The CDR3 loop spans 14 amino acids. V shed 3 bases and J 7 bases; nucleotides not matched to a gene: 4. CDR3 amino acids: CASSQTSGREEQYF. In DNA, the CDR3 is TGTGCCAGCAGCCAGACTAGCGGGAGAGAAGAGCAGTACTTC.

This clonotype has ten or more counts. CDR3 bases: TGCAGTGCTGACAGGGGGCGGGTCACTGAAGCTTTCTTT. It translates to CSADRGRVTEAFF. The rearrangement uses TRBV20-1 and TRBJ1-1, with 10 bases identical to TRBD1. The CDR3 covers 13 residues. Germline values: CDR1 DFQATT, CDR2 SNEGSKA (reference sequence). V lost 5 bases and J lost 4; bases outside the gene matches: 4.

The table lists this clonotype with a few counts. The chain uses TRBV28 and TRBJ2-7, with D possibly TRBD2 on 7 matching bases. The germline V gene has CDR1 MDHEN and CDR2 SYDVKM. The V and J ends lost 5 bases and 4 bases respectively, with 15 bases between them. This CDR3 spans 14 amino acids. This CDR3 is CASSDTGGGYEQYF. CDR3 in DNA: TGTGCCAGCAGTGACACGGGGGGCGGATACGAGCAGTACTTC. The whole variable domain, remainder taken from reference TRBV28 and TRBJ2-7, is DVKVTQSSRYLVKRTGEKVFLECVQDMDHENMFWYRQDPGLGLRLIYFSYDVKMKEKGDIPEGYSVSREKKERFSLILESASTNQTSMYLCASSDTGGGYEQYFGPGTRLTVT.

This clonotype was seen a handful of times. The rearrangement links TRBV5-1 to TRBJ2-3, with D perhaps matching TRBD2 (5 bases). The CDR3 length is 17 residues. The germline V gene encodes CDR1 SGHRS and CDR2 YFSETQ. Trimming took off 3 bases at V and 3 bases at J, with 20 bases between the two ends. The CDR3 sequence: CASSSARASLLTDTQYF. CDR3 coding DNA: TGCGCCAGCAGCTCTGCCAGAGCTAGCCTACTAACAGATACGCAGTATTTT. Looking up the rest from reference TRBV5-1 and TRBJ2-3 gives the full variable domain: KAGVTQTPRYLIKTRGQQVTLSCSPISGHRSVSWYQQTPGQGLQFLFEYFSETQRNKGNFPGRFSGRQFSNSRSEMNVSTLELGDSALYLCASSSARASLLTDTQYFGPGTRLTVL.

CDR3 coding DNA: TGTGCCAGCAGGGGGACAGGGGTTAGCACAGATACGCAGTATTTT. Its protein is CASRGTGVSTDTQYF. The chain couples TRBV5-5 to TRBJ2-3, with TRBD1 matching over 10 bases. There are 15 residues in the CDR3. Germline V gene sequence: CDR1 SGHKS, CDR2 YYEKEE (reference sequence). With V trimmed by 5 bases and J by 0 bases, 3 bases remained unmatched.

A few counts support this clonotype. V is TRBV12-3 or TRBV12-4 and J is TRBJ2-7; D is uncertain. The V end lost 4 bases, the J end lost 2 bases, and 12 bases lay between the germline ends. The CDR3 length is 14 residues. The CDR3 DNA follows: TGTGCCAGCAGTTCTTTTTCGCTAGCCTACGAGCAGTACTTC. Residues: CASSSFSLAYEQYF.

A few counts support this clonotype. CDR3 sequence: CASSYSKRQSEQYF. Written as DNA, the CDR3 is TGTGCCAGCAGTTACTCGAAGAGGCAGTCCGAGCAGTACTTC. V usage is TRBV6-2 or TRBV6-3 and J usage is TRBJ2-7; D is undetermined. CDR1 is MNHEY and CDR2 is SVGEGT in the germline V gene. CDR3 length: 14 amino acids. With 0 bases removed from V and 6 bases from J, the gap between germline ends came to 12 bases.

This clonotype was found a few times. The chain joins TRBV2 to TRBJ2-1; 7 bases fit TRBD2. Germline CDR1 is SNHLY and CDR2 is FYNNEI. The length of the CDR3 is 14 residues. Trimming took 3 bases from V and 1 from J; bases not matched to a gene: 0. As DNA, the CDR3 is TGTGCCAGCAGTGAGCGGGAGTCCTACAATGAGCAGTTCTTC. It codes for CASSERESYNEQFF.

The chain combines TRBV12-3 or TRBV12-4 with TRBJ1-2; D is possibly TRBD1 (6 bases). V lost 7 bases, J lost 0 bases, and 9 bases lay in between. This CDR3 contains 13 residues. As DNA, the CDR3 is TGTGCCAGCAAGACAGGTTCTAACTATGGCTACACCTTC. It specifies CASKTGSNYGYTF.

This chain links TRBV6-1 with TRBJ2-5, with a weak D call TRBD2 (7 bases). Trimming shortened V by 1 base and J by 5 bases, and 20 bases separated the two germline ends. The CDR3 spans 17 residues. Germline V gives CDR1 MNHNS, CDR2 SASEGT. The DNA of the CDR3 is TGTGCCAGCAGTGAAGAGTGGGCGGGGGCTGCTCGTGAGACCCAGTACTTC. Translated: CASSEEWAGAARETQYF.

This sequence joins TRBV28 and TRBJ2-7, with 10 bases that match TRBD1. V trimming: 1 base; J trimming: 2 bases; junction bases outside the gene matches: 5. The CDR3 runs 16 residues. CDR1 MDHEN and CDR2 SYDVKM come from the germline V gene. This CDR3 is CASSLLRQGAAYEQYF. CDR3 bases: TGTGCCAGCAGTTTATTGCGACAGGGGGCGGCCTACGAGCAGTACTTC.

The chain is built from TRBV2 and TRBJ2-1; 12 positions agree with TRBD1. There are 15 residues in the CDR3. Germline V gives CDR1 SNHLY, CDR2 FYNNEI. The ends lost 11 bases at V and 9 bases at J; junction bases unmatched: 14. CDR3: CAGSTGTGGRGEQFF. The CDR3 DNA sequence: TGTGCCGGAAGCACCGGGACAGGGGGCCGAGGTGAGCAGTTCTTC.

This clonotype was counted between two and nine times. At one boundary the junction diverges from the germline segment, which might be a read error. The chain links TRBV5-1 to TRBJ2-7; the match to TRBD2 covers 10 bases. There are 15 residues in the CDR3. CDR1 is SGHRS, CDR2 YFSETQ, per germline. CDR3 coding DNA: TGCGCCAGCAGCTTGGATCCCCTAGCGGGAGATGTTTTACACTTC. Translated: CASSLDPLAGDVLHF. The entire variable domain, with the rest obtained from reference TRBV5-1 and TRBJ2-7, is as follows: KAGVTQTPRYLIKTRGQQVTLSCSPISGHRSVSWYQQTPGQGLQFLFEYFSETQRNKGNFPGRFSGRQFSNSRSEMNVSTLELGDSALYLCASSLDPLAGDVLHFGPGTRLTVT.